Listed below are T cell receptor beta chains from one sample, sequenced in a study of blood T cells in healthy people across ages. One entry per CDR3 protein, called by TCRdb with MiXCR from the 5' RACE reads. The data hold around 1,900,000 distinct CDR3 sequences, with about 39% observed a single time. Sequenced: blood. The receptor set was obtained from a human donor in good health. Both conserved end residues are part of each CDR3. A D gene is named only where the DNA matches it firmly. Clone size is shown for a subset of rows, as once, few, many or a class of expanded clone.

clone_size	v_call	j_call	d_call	cdr3_aa	cdr3_nt
few	TRBV12-5	TRBJ2-7	TRBD2	CASVPGGNYEQYF	TGTGCTAGTGTACCGGGAGGGAACTACGAGCAGTACTTC
-	TRBV5-1	TRBJ1-2	TRBD1	CASSRLRDRPLNNYGYTF	TGCGCCAGCAGCCGACTCCGGGACAGGCCCCTCAATAACTATGGCTACACCTTC
-	TRBV20-1	TRBJ1-1	-	CSGREGRVEAFF	TGCAGTGGGAGGGAGGGGCGGGTTGAAGCTTTCTTT
few	TRBV15	TRBJ2-3	-	CATSGITGTTDTQYF	TGTGCCACCAGCGGAATCACAGGGACCACAGATACGCAGTATTTT
many	TRBV28	TRBJ2-1	-	CASRTGYNEQFF	TGTGCCAGCAGAACAGGGTACAATGAGCAGTTCTTC
-	TRBV20-1	TRBJ2-7	-	CSASWAHQQYEQYF	TGCAGTGCTAGTTGGGCCCACCAACAGTACGAGCAGTACTTC
-	TRBV4-3	TRBJ2-3	TRBD2	CASSPMTSANPYF	TGCGCCAGCAGCCCGATGACTAGCGCTAACCCGTATTTT
many	TRBV18	TRBJ2-3	-	CASSPGVTDTQYF	TGTGCCAGCTCACCAGGGGTCACAGATACGCAGTATTTT
few	TRBV7-3	TRBJ2-3	TRBD2	CASSRSGGSRGTQYF	TGTGCCAGCAGCCGAAGCGGGGGGTCACGGGGTACGCAGTATTTT
-	TRBV11-2	TRBJ2-5	TRBD2	CASSLVKGGLGVRETQYF	TGTGCCAGCAGCTTAGTTAAAGGGGGACTAGGGGTTAGAGAGACCCAGTACTTC
-	TRBV4-2	TRBJ2-6	-	CASSLGTWANVLTF	TGTGCCAGCAGCCTGGGAACTTGGGCCAACGTCCTGACTTTC
-	TRBV7-9	TRBJ2-3	-	CASSLVNTGDTQYF	TGTGCCAGCAGCTTAGTTAACACGGGGGATACGCAGTATTTT
few	TRBV6-5	TRBJ2-5	TRBD1	CASSWGGTGGETQYF	TGTGCCAGCAGTTGGGGGGGGACAGGGGGAGAGACCCAGTACTTC
-	TRBV7-9	TRBJ1-2	-	CASSYGSQTNYGYTF	TGTGCCAGCAGCTATGGATCCCAAACTAACTATGGCTACACCTTC
once	TRBV7-2	TRBJ2-7	-	CASSLEAITYEQYF	TGTGCCAGCAGCTTAGAGGCTATAACCTACGAGCAGTACTTC
few	TRBV12-3/TRBV12-4	TRBJ1-6	-	CASSSLNSPLHF	TGTGCCAGCAGTTCTCTTAATTCACCCCTCCACTTT
-	TRBV6-1	TRBJ2-3	-	CASRVAVGTDMQYF	TGTGCCAGCAGAGTAGCGGTTGGGACAGATATGCAGTATTTT
-	TRBV7-2	TRBJ2-3	TRBD2	CASSPRAGTRRHTDTQYF	TGTGCCAGCAGCCCTAGAGCCGGGACTAGGAGACACACAGATACGCAGTATTTT
few	TRBV20-1	TRBJ2-4	-	CRAQLGGNIQYF	TGCAGGGCTCAGTTGGGGGGAAACATTCAGTACTTC
few	TRBV12-3/TRBV12-4	TRBJ2-3	TRBD1	CASSHPLGQGPGGRSHTQYF	TGTGCCAGCAGTCATCCTTTAGGACAGGGGCCCGGGGGCCGCAGCCATACGCAGTATTTT
few	TRBV5-6	TRBJ2-7	-	CASSPSPDGEAYEQYF	TGTGCCAGCAGCCCCTCTCCGGACGGAGAAGCCTACGAGCAGTACTTC
few	TRBV10-3	TRBJ2-3	-	CAISDSTDTQYF	TGTGCCATCAGCGACAGCACAGATACGCAGTATTTT
once	TRBV12-3/TRBV12-4	TRBJ2-5	TRBD2	CASSLVVPGGGGETQYF	TGTGCCAGCAGTTTAGTAGTCCCGGGGGGGGGTGGGGAGACCCAGTACTTC
-	TRBV6-2/TRBV6-3	TRBJ1-5	-	CASSYWQGSYQPQHF	TGTGCCAGCAGTTATTGGCAGGGTAGCTATCAGCCCCAGCATTTT